This T cell receptor (beta chain) was recorded in a study of T cell repertoires in cytomegalovirus infection. As for the study in general: Both recently identified HLA-C-restricted and well-studied HLA-B-restricted CMV epitopes were used in the study. It can be stated that public TCR beta signatures indicated CMV infection as well as a matching HLA type.

V lost 8 bases and J lost 6, with 19 bases in between. CDR3 length equals 15 residues. Study-wide results and caveats: Individuals carrying CMV plus the relevant HLA were identified by cumulative frequency of public TCR beta families. Dominant in the ex vivo response were TCR beta clonotypes restricted by HLA-C and specific for CMV.

This clonotype was picked up a small number of times. Its antigen is unidentified. TCRdb fed the reads into MiXCR, producing one record per CDR3 protein. This table has roughly 700,000 distinct CDR3 sequences, around a third appearing once. V and J are TRBV12-3 or TRBV12-4 and TRBJ2-2; either TRBD1 or TRBD2 may fit D (6 bases each). The receptor was isolated from a human donor in good health (CMV status not recorded). Some clones in this sample may be carry-over from other donors' samples. The sequences come from cultured PBMCs, collected from culture after CMV antigen stimulation. CDR3 sequence reads: CASSTRRGAPGELFF. The CDR3 nucleotides are TGTGCCAGCTCAACTCGGAGGGGGGCGCCCGGGGAGCTGTTTTTT.